One sample yielded the 30 T cell receptor beta chains listed below, sequenced in a study of T-cell reconstitution after alpha-beta-depleted transplantation in children. A library of TCRbeta sequences, prepared with unique molecular identifiers, was generated. TCRdb re-called the PCR reads with MiXCR, one entry per CDR3 protein. This sample has 250,000 to 350,000 distinct CDR3 sequences, with 9.9% found just once. The sequencing used PBMCs from the stem cell graft donor, collected from the stem cell graft. The receptors shown here come from a human donor who donated a stem cell graft to a child with SCID.

This clonotype was observed many times. The CDR3 coding sequence is TGTGCCAGCAGCTTAGTGAAGCGGGGGTATTCGGGTGAGCAGTTCTTC. It translates to CASSLVKRGYSGEQFF. The genes are TRBV7-9 and TRBJ2-1; 8 nucleotides line up with TRBD2. V lost 1 base to trimming and J lost 9 bases; unmatched junction nucleotides: 11. The CDR3 has 16 amino acids. Germline V gives CDR1 SEHNR, CDR2 FQNEAQ (reference sequence).

The gene calls are TRBV20-1 and TRBJ1-4, with 11 bases fitting TRBD1. Germline V lookup: CDR1 DFQATT, CDR2 SNEGSKA (reference sequence). The J segment lost 7 bases and the V segment lost 0 bases, leaving 4 bases of the junction unmatched. The CDR3 extends over 15 amino acids. The CDR3 DNA sequence: TGCAGTGCTAGAGATCCGGGACAGGGGGGTGAAAAACTGTTTTTT. Translated: CSARDPGQGGEKLFF.

The rearrangement links TRBV12-3 or TRBV12-4 to TRBJ1-1, with D tentatively TRBD1 (5 bases). This CDR3 spans 14 amino acids. V was cut by 6 bases and J by 1 base, with 12 bases left in between. CDR3 sequence: CASRGPARNTEAFF. CDR3 bases: TGTGCCAGCAGGGGACCGGCAAGGAACACTGAAGCTTTCTTT.

The rearrangement links TRBV12-5 to TRBJ1-6; no firm D call. V dropped 0 bases and J dropped 7 bases, with 1 base sitting between them. Germline V CDR1 and CDR2: LGHNT, FRNRAP. The CDR3 loop spans 12 amino acids. In nucleotides, the CDR3 is TGTGCTAGTGGTTTGGTGAATTCACCCCTCCACTTT. Translating it yields CASGLVNSPLHF.

V gene TRBV5-1 combines with J gene TRBJ2-1, with a possible D match to TRBD1 (5 bases). The V end lost 2 bases, the J end lost 8 bases, and 14 bases lay between the germline ends. Germline CDR1 and CDR2: SGHRS and YFSETQ. The CDR3 is 14 residues long. The CDR3 loop is CASSLDRQGDEQFF. The DNA of the CDR3 is TGCGCCAGCAGCTTAGATCGCCAGGGCGATGAGCAGTTCTTC.

Ten or more counts support this clonotype. V and J are TRBV10-3 and TRBJ2-2; no clear D. V was trimmed by 9 bases and J by 1 base, leaving 9 bases between them. Germline assignment: CDR1 ENHRY and CDR2 SYGVKD. The CDR3 is made up of 13 amino acids. As DNA, the CDR3 is TGTGCCATACTGAAAGTGAACACCGGGGAGCTGTTTTTT. Protein: CAILKVNTGELFF.

In this sample, this clonotype turned up a few times. The chain carries TRBV12-3 or TRBV12-4 and TRBJ1-2; 7 bases align to TRBD1. The CDR3 contains 15 residues. V gave up 2 bases and J gave up 2 bases; unmatched junction bases: 5. The CDR3 reads CASSLRGQTNYGYTF. CDR3 nucleotides: TGTGCCAGCAGTTTACGGGGACAGACCAACTATGGCTACACCTTC.

The chain links TRBV20-1 to TRBJ2-2; 11 positions match TRBD2. This CDR3 comprises 14 residues. CDR1 DFQATT and CDR2 SNEGSKA come from the germline V gene (reference sequence). The ends lost 6 bases at V and 4 bases at J; junction bases unmatched: 4. The CDR3 loop is CSAVAGGSTGELFF. The CDR3 nucleotides are TGCAGTGCAGTAGCGGGGGGGAGCACCGGGGAGCTGTTTTTT.

At least ten counts were recorded for this clonotype. J is TRBJ2-3 and V is TRBV5-1, with D maybe TRBD2 (6 bases). V lost 2 bases and J lost 2, with 9 bases in between. Looked up from germline, CDR1 is SGHRS and CDR2 is YFSETQ. This CDR3 comprises 14 residues. Here the CDR3 reads CASSFGGYTDTQYF. For the CDR3, the DNA is TGCGCCAGCAGCTTCGGGGGATACACAGATACGCAGTATTTT.

The V and J genes are TRBV20-1 and TRBJ2-2, with 9 bases that match TRBD1. Germline V lookup: CDR1 DFQATT, CDR2 SNEGSKA (reference sequence). After removal of 1 base from V and 4 bases from J, the junction contained 7 bases not matched to a gene. There are 16 residues in the CDR3. CDR3 DNA sequence: TGCAGTGCTAGAGTCCCCGGGACAGGGTCCACCGGGGAGCTGTTTTTT. Translating gives CSARVPGTGSTGELFF.

The chain combines TRBV20-1 with TRBJ2-5; TRBD2 aligns across 7 bases. The CDR3 is 12 amino acids. V shed 4 bases, J shed 4 bases, and the junction held 3 bases outside the gene matches. Germline assignment: CDR1 DFQATT and CDR2 SNEGSKA (reference sequence). DNA of the CDR3: TGCAGTGCTAAGGGCGGGGGAGAGACCCAGTACTTC. Encoded protein: CSAKGGGETQYF.

This clonotype showed up just a few times. The genes are TRBV7-3 and TRBJ2-3, with D perhaps given as TRBD1 or TRBD2 (6 bases each). The V end lost 2 bases, the J end lost 4 bases, and 13 bases lay between the germline ends. Germline CDR1 reads SGHTA; CDR2 reads FQGTGA. The CDR3 runs 15 residues. For the CDR3, the DNA is TGTGCCAGCAGCTTAGGTGGGGGGCCACCAGATACGCAGTATTTT. This translates into CASSLGGGPPDTQYF.

This clonotype came up many times. This chain uses TRBV6-5 with TRBJ1-1, with D unresolved. V lost 4 bases and J lost 8, with 17 bases in between. Germline V lookup: CDR1 MNHEY, CDR2 SVGAGI. The CDR3 is 14 residues long. CDR3 DNA: TGTGCCAGCAGTTTCGCTACGGGGTTCCCCGAAGCTTTCTTT. Its translation: CASSFATGFPEAFF.

J is TRBJ1-5 and V is TRBV2, with D possibly being TRBD1 (5 bases). Germline lookup yields CDR1 SNHLY and CDR2 FYNNEI. The CDR3 covers 13 residues. V gave up 3 bases and J gave up 4 bases, with 7 bases separating them. For the CDR3, the DNA is TGTGCCAGCAGTGACAGGGAAAATCAGCCCCAGCATTTT. The encoded protein is CASSDRENQPQHF.

The table lists this clonotype with a few counts. This sequence joins TRBV7-9 and TRBJ1-4; possible D gene TRBD1, 5 bases. The CDR3 is 14 residues long. V shed 5 bases and J shed 4 bases, with 11 bases lying between them. Germline V CDR1 and CDR2: SEHNR, FQNEAQ (reference sequence). CDR3 coding DNA: TGTGCCAGCAGCAAGGACACCGGTAATGAAAAACTGTTTTTT. This sequence encodes CASSKDTGNEKLFF.

The chain combines TRBV12-3 or TRBV12-4 with TRBJ2-3; D ambiguous. CDR3 size: 12 residues. Trimming took 1 base from V and 11 from J, leaving 10 bases between them. The CDR3 DNA reads as TGTGCCAGCAGTTTAGGCCCGCTCGAGCAGTATTTT. The encoded protein is CASSLGPLEQYF.

This chain joins TRBV12-3 or TRBV12-4 and TRBJ2-5; perhaps D is TRBD1 or TRBD2 (5 bases each). The CDR3 contains 15 residues. V was trimmed by 3 bases and J by 5 bases, leaving 16 bases between them. Here the CDR3 reads CASSLMGPLGETQYF. CDR3 nucleotide sequence: TGTGCCAGCAGTTTGATGGGACCCCTGGGGGAGACCCAGTACTTC.

The rearrangement joins TRBV5-1 to TRBJ2-3; weak D call: TRBD1 (5 bases). The CDR3 extends over 17 amino acids. Germline lookup yields CDR1 SGHRS and CDR2 YFSETQ. V was trimmed by 2 bases and J by 3 bases, leaving 19 bases between them. The CDR3 here is CASSFVRWGLGTDTQYF. In nucleotides, the CDR3 is TGCGCCAGCAGCTTCGTGCGGTGGGGCCTAGGGACAGATACGCAGTATTTT.

J is TRBJ1-1 and V is TRBV6-5, with a weak D call TRBD1 (6 bases). This CDR3 is built from 12 residues. Germline V lookup: CDR1 MNHEY, CDR2 SVGAGI. Trimming shortened V by 5 bases and J by 5 bases, and 9 bases separated the two germline ends. The CDR3 DNA sequence: TGTGCCAGCAGTCCGGGGGCGACTGAAGCTTTCTTT. Its translation: CASSPGATEAFF.

This clonotype was picked up many times. V is TRBV6-5 and J is TRBJ2-5; TRBD2 aligns across 8 bases. This CDR3 comprises 15 residues. Trimming cost V 3 bases and J 5 bases; bases outside gene matches: 8. Germline V gene data show CDR1 as MNHEY and CDR2 as SVGAGI. CDR3 amino acids: CASSYAGTRGETQYF. The CDR3, as DNA: TGTGCCAGCAGTTATGCCGGGACTAGGGGGGAGACCCAGTACTTC.

V and J are TRBV24-1 and TRBJ2-1; D is possibly TRBD2 (6 bases). This CDR3 contains 14 residues. The ends were cut back, 9 bases at V and 7 bases at J, with 18 bases in the middle. Germline V CDR1 and CDR2: KGHDR, SFDVKD. Here the CDR3 DNA reads TGTGCCACCGCCACGGGCGGGACCGGGAATGAGCAGTTCTTC. Encoded protein: CATATGGTGNEQFF.

This clonotype was detected ten times or more. The chain employs TRBV6-1 and TRBJ1-1; D remains unclear. This CDR3 has 12 amino acids. V was cut by 3 bases and J by 5 bases, with 7 bases left in between. Germline CDR1 MNHNS, CDR2 SASEGT. CDR3 loop: CASSEGRTEAFF. The CDR3 nucleotides read TGTGCCAGCAGTGAGGGTAGGACTGAAGCTTTCTTT.

The genes are TRBV7-6 and TRBJ2-6, with D possibly being TRBD1 (6 bases). The germline V gene encodes CDR1 SGHVS and CDR2 FNYEAQ. V lost 2 bases and J lost 2, with 10 bases in between. The CDR3 is made up of 16 amino acids. The CDR3 region has the DNA TGTGCCAGCAGCTTAAATTCAGGGGCTGGGGCCAACGTCCTGACTTTC. As protein: CASSLNSGAGANVLTF.

The rearrangement links TRBV5-1 to TRBJ2-5, with D tentatively TRBD2 (6 bases). The CDR3 is 15 residues long. Germline lookup yields CDR1 SGHRS and CDR2 YFSETQ. V was clipped by 0 bases and J by 4 bases, with 13 bases between them. The CDR3: CASSLVAARGETQYF. CDR3 bases: TGCGCCAGCAGCTTGGTGGCAGCGCGGGGAGAGACCCAGTACTTC.

In its sample, this clonotype was seen a few times. The rearrangement uses TRBV10-3 and TRBJ1-6; 7 bases are shared with TRBD1. CDR3 length: 15 amino acids. Germline assignment: CDR1 ENHRY and CDR2 SYGVKD. The trim removed 5 bases at V and 7 bases at J, leaving 8 bases unmatched. The chain's CDR3 is CAISTSQGPNSPLHF. The CDR3 bases are TGTGCCATCAGTACCTCACAGGGGCCAAATTCACCCCTCCACTTT.

This clonotype was seen more than once but under ten times. This rearrangement joins TRBV7-8 to TRBJ2-3, with D perhaps matching TRBD2 (6 bases). Trimming pared 1 base from V and 5 bases from J, leaving 13 bases between. Germline V gene sequence: CDR1 SGHVS, CDR2 FQNEAQ. The CDR3 is made up of 15 amino acids. The CDR3 loop is CASSLGAGFRDTQYF. The CDR3 DNA reads as TGTGCCAGCAGCTTAGGTGCGGGATTTAGAGATACGCAGTATTTT.

The CDR3 DNA follows: TGTGCCAGCAGCGTAACGGGGGCAGATACGCAGTATTTT. Its translation: CASSVTGADTQYF. The chain combines TRBV9 with TRBJ2-3; D may be TRBD2 (6 bases). Trimming removed 1 base from V and 4 bases from J, with 7 bases in between. The germline gives CDR1 SGDLS, CDR2 YYNGEE. The CDR3 totals 13 residues.

The rearrangement uses TRBV4-1 and TRBJ2-7; 8 bases are shared with TRBD2. The CDR3 extends over 19 amino acids. Looked up from germline, CDR1 is MGHRA and CDR2 is YSYEKL. J gave up 3 bases and V 4 bases, and 20 bases lay outside the gene matches. The CDR3 is CASSPLREASGRNLYEQYF. The CDR3 nucleotides read TGCGCCAGCAGCCCCCTCCGTGAGGCTAGCGGGCGGAACCTCTACGAGCAGTACTTC.

This clonotype was counted only a few times. The chain uses TRBV5-6 and TRBJ2-7; TRBD2 agrees at 7 bases. This CDR3 comprises 16 residues. V gave up 4 bases and J gave up 2 bases; unmatched junction bases: 12. Germline-derived CDR1 and CDR2 are SGHDT and YYEEEE. CDR3 coding DNA: TGTGCCAGCAGCCCGGGGAGGGAGGGTTTACCCTACGAGCAGTACTTC. Amino acid sequence: CASSPGREGLPYEQYF.

This chain joins TRBV5-6 and TRBJ2-3; perhaps TRBD2 as D (6 bases). The CDR3 runs to 15 residues. Germline values: CDR1 SGHDT, CDR2 YYEEEE. V lost 0 bases to trimming and J lost 2 bases, with 10 bases between them. The CDR3 spells CASSLEGLTTDTQYF. The CDR3 DNA reads as TGTGCCAGCAGCTTGGAGGGACTTACCACAGATACGCAGTATTTT.